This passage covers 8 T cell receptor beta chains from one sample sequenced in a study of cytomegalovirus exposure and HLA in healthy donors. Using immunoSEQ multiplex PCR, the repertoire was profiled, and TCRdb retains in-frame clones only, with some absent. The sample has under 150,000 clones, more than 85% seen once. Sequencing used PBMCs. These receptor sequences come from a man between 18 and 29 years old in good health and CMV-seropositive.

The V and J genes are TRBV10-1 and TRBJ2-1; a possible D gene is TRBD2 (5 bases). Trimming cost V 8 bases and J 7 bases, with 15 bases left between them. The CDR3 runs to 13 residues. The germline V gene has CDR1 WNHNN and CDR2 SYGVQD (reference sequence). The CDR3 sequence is CASGTGIGNEQFF. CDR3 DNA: TGCGCCAGCGGAACCGGGATAGGTAATGAGCAGTTCTTC.

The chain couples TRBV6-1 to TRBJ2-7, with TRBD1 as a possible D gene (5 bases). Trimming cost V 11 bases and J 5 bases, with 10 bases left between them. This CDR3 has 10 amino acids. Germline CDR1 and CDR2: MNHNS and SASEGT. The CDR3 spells CAARTHEQYF. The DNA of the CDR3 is TGTGCCGCCAGGACACACGAGCAGTACTTC.

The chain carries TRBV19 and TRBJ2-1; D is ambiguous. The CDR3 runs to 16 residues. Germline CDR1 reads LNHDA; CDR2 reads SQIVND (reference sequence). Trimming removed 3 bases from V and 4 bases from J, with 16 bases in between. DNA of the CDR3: TGTGCCAGTAGTATCGAGGCGGCGGTCCCTTACAATGAGCAGTTCTTC. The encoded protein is CASSIEAAVPYNEQFF.

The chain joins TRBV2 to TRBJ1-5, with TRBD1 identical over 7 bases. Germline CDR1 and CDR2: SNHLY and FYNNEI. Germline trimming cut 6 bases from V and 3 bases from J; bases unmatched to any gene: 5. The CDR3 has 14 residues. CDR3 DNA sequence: TGTGCCAGCAGCGGTGACAGGGTCAATCAGCCCCAGCATTTT. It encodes CASSGDRVNQPQHF.

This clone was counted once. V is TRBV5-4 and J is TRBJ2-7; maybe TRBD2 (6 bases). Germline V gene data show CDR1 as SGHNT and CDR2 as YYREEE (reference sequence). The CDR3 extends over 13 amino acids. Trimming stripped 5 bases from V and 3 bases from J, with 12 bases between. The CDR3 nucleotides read TGTGCCAGCAGTGGTACGGGAGTCTACGAGCAGTACTTC. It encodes CASSGTGVYEQYF.

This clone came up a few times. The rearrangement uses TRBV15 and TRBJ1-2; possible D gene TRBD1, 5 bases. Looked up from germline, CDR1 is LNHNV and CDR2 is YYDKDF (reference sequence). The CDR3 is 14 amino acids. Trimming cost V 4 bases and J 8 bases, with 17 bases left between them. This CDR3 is CATSKGLIYQGYTF. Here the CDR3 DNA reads TGTGCCACCAGCAAGGGACTTATCTATCAAGGCTACACCTTC.

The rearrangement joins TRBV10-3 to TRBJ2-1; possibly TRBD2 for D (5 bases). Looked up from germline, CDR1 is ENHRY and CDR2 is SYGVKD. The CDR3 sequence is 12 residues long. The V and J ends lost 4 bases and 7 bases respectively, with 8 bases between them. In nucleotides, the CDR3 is TGTGCCATCAGTGGGCCGGGGAATGAGCAGTTCTTC. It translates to CAISGPGNEQFF.

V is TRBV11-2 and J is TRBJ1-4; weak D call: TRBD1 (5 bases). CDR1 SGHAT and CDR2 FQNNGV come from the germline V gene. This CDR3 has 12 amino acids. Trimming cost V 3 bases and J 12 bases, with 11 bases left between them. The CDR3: CASSFGAGELFF. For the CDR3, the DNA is TGTGCCAGCAGCTTTGGGGCTGGGGAACTGTTTTTT.